A single sample gave rise to the 10 T cell receptor beta chains below, sequenced in a study of CD8 T cells in Susac syndrome. cDNA came from around 0.5 to 1 ug RNA primed by random hexamers. TCRdb called the immunoSEQ multiplex PCR reads again in MiXCR, with one record for every CDR3 protein. The table records about 300,000 distinct CDR3 sequences, around 91% of them present only once. Sample: CD8+ T cells from PBMCs. These receptors came from a human donor with multiple sclerosis.

V gene TRBV27 combines with J gene TRBJ1-1, with 8 nucleotides matching TRBD1. There are 17 residues in the CDR3. Germline CDR1 is MNHEY and CDR2 is SMNVEV (reference sequence). Trimming at V came to 4 bases and at J to 0 bases, leaving 10 bases not matched to a gene. CDR3 sequence reads: CASSSGYGQGLNTEAFF. The CDR3 DNA follows: TGTGCCAGCAGTTCAGGCTACGGACAGGGTCTGAACACTGAAGCTTTCTTT.

The rearrangement uses TRBV3-1 and TRBJ2-1; 8 nucleotides agree with TRBD2. Germline V gives CDR1 LGHDT, CDR2 YNNKEL (reference sequence). This CDR3 has 15 residues. Trimming took 3 bases from V and 5 from J; bases not matched to a gene: 6. The CDR3 bases are TGTGCCAGCAGCCATGATGGACTAGCCGACAATGAGCAGTTCTTC. It codes for CASSHDGLADNEQFF.

V and J are TRBV6-1 and TRBJ2-1, with D maybe TRBD1 (5 bases). The CDR3 extends over 13 amino acids. V lost 10 bases to trimming and J lost 5 bases, with 15 bases between them. Germline loops: CDR1 MNHNS, CDR2 SASEGT. In nucleotides, the CDR3 is TGTGCCATCAGGGTGGACACTAACAATGAGCAGTTCTTC. The encoded protein is CAIRVDTNNEQFF.

The gene calls are TRBV4-3 and TRBJ2-1; 10 nucleotides match TRBD1. The length of the CDR3 is 16 residues. Germline CDR1 reads LGHNA; CDR2 reads YSLEER. The V gene end was trimmed by 0 bases and the J gene end by 6 bases; junction bases not matched to a gene: 5. The CDR3 spells CASSQDIGTGANEQFF. The CDR3 DNA sequence: TGCGCCAGCAGCCAAGACATCGGGACAGGGGCCAATGAGCAGTTCTTC.

This sequence joins TRBV9 and TRBJ2-5, with a possible D match to TRBD1 (6 bases). V lost 6 bases and J lost 2, with 14 bases in between. Germline V gene sequence: CDR1 SGDLS, CDR2 YYNGEE. This CDR3 is built from 14 residues. CDR3 in DNA: TGTGCCAGCAAACCCGGGACAAGACAAGAGACCCAGTACTTC. It encodes CASKPGTRQETQYF.

This chain uses TRBV9 with TRBJ1-2; TRBD1 matches 11 bases. This CDR3 comprises 17 residues. V was pared by 4 bases and J by 4 bases, with 12 bases of the junction left unmatched. From germline, CDR1 is SGDLS and CDR2 YYNGEE. The CDR3 coding sequence is TGTGCCAGCAGCCCCTCCGGGACAGGGGGTTCCCCCTATGGCTACACCTTC. It codes for CASSPSGTGGSPYGYTF.

The genes are TRBV6-2 or TRBV6-3 and TRBJ1-5; D possibly corresponds to TRBD1 (5 bases). The CDR3 runs to 16 residues. Per germline, CDR1 MNHEY and CDR2 SVGEGT. V was clipped by 7 bases and J by 1 base, with 17 bases between them. This chain's CDR3 is CASIASGTESNQPQHF. The DNA of the CDR3 is TGTGCCAGCATAGCGTCCGGGACGGAGAGCAATCAGCCCCAGCATTTT.

The J gene is TRBJ2-7, the V gene TRBV7-9; 11 positions match TRBD2. V was pared by 8 bases and J by 5 bases, with 8 bases of the junction left unmatched. This CDR3 has 14 amino acids. Germline V CDR1 and CDR2: SEHNR, FQNEAQ (reference sequence). This CDR3 reads CASALAGATHEQYF. The CDR3 DNA is TGTGCCAGCGCACTAGCGGGAGCTACCCACGAGCAGTACTTC.

The chain has TRBV20-1 and TRBJ1-1; no clear D gene. Germline V gene lookup returns CDR1 DFQATT and CDR2 SNEGSKA (reference sequence). Trimming cost V 3 bases and J 4 bases, with 18 bases left between them. The CDR3 sequence is 15 residues long. The CDR3 DNA reads as TGCAGTGCTAGCCCAAGAGGCCCAATGAGCACTGAAGCTTTCTTT. Translated, it gives CSASPRGPMSTEAFF.

The chain is built from TRBV2 and TRBJ1-1; perhaps TRBD1 as D (6 bases). The ends were cut back, 7 bases at V and 1 base at J, with 16 bases in the middle. Germline-derived CDR1 and CDR2 are SNHLY and FYNNEI. CDR3 length: 15 residues. The CDR3 spells CASMRGGARNTEAFF. The CDR3 coding sequence is TGTGCCAGCATGAGGGGGGGGGCACGGAACACTGAAGCTTTCTTT.